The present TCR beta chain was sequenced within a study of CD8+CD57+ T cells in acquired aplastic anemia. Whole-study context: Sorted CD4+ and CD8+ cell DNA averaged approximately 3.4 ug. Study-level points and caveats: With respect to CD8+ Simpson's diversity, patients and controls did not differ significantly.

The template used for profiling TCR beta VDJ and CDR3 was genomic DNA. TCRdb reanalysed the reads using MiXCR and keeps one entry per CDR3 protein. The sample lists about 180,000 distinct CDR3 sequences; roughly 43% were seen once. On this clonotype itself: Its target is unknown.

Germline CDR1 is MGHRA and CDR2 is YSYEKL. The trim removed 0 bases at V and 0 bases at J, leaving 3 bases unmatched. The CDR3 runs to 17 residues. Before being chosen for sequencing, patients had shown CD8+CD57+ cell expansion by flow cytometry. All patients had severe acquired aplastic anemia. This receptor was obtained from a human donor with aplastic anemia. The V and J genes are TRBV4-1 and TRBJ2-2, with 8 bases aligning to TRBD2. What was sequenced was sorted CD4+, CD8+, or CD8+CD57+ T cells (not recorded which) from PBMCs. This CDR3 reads CASSQDRGGANTGELFF. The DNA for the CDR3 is TGCGCCAGCAGCCAAGACCGGGGGGGGGCGAACACCGGGGAGCTGTTTTTT.